This is a list of T cell receptor beta chains from one sample in a study of CD8 T cells in ankylosing spondylitis. MiXCR, run by TCRdb on the 5' RACE reads, gives a single entry per CDR3 protein. The data show 750,000 to 850,000 distinct CDR3 sequences, about an eighth seen once. Sequencing was performed on blood, either unsorted or a sorted T cell fraction (not recorded which). These TCRs come from a male donor with ankylosing spondylitis. Each CDR3 is given with its conserved first and last residue. The D gene is left open where the match is weak. The size field is filled for only some rows; it gives once, few, many or a size class.

>TRBJ2-5|.|TRBV11-2|.
TGTGCCAGCAGTAAGGTCCTCCGCGGCGAGACCCAGTACTTC
CASSKVLRGETQYF
>TRBJ1-5|TRBD1|TRBV6-2/TRBV6-3|.
TGTGCCAGCAGAGCCCGGGACAGGACATATCAGCCCCAGCATTTT
CASRARDRTYQPQHF
>TRBJ1-1|.|TRBV7-2|.
TGTGCCAGCAGCTTGGGGGGGGGCGCAAACACTGAAGCTTTCTTT
CASSLGGGANTEAFF
>TRBJ2-2|.|TRBV15|.
TGTGCCACCAGAAAGGGAGGATCGGCCGGGGAGCTGTTTTTT
CATRKGGSAGELFF
>TRBJ2-1|.|TRBV20-1|.
TGCAGTGCTACCCATCGCTACCCCAATGAGCAGTTCTTC
CSATHRYPNEQFF
>TRBJ1-1|.|TRBV20-1|.
TGCAGTGCTAGGGAGGGGGGCACCAGGACTGAAGCTTTCTTT
CSAREGGTRTEAFF
>TRBJ2-7|.|TRBV29-1|.
TGCAGCGTTGGGGAACCCCCCTTCGAGCAGTACTTC
CSVGEPPFEQYF
>TRBJ2-1|TRBD2|TRBV12-3/TRBV12-4|few
TGTGCCAGCAGTTTAGGGGCGGGGGGGAATGAGCAGTTCTTC
CASSLGAGGNEQFF
>TRBJ1-4|.|TRBV6-2/TRBV6-3|few
TGTGCCAGCAGTATCCCGTGGGCTAATGAAAAACTGTTTTTT
CASSIPWANEKLFF
>TRBJ2-1|TRBD2|TRBV5-1|.
TGCGCCAGCCAGGGCGGAGCGGGAGACTACAATGAGCAGTTCTTC
CASQGGAGDYNEQFF
>TRBJ2-4|.|TRBV20-1|.
TGCAGTGCTCGTTCCCCCCTAGCCAAAAACATTCAGTACTTC
CSARSPLAKNIQYF
>TRBJ1-5|.|TRBV5-1|.
TGCGCCAGCAGCTTGGGTATCTCTGGTCAGCCCCAGCATTTT
CASSLGISGQPQHF
>TRBJ1-4|.|TRBV20-1|many
TGCAGTGCTAGGGGTCCGGCTCCGGGTGAAAAACTGTTTTTT
CSARGPAPGEKLFF
>TRBJ2-3|.|TRBV7-9|few
TGTGCCACCATGGGAGCCGGCACAGATACGCAGTATTTT
CATMGAGTDTQYF
>TRBJ2-5|TRBD2|TRBV20-1|.
TGCAGTGCTGGTAGACTAGCGGGACAAGAGACCCAGTACTTC
CSAGRLAGQETQYF
>TRBJ2-3|TRBD2|TRBV9|.
TGTGCCAGCAGCGTAGGTAGCGGGAGGGTGGCAGATACGCAGTATTTT
CASSVGSGRVADTQYF
>TRBJ2-4|.|TRBV20-1|few
TGCAGTGCTCAGATAGCGCCCCGACCTAAAAACATTCAGTACTTC
CSAQIAPRPKNIQYF
>TRBJ2-5|.|TRBV7-9|.
TGTGCCAGCAGCCCCCAGGGAATCGGGGAGACCCAGTACTTC
CASSPQGIGETQYF
>TRBJ1-5|.|TRBV2|.
TGTGCCAGCAAGAAGGATTCCGATCAGCCCCAGCATTTT
CASKKDSDQPQHF
>TRBJ2-2|TRBD2|TRBV9|.
TGTGCCAGCAGCTCGGGGGGGACGAGCGGGGAGCTGTTTTTT
CASSSGGTSGELFF
>TRBJ2-7|.|TRBV20-1|many
TGCAGTGCTAGAGGGAGGTCGGGCGAGCAGTACTTC
CSARGRSGEQYF
>TRBJ2-2|TRBD1|TRBV7-2|few
TGTGCCAGCACCTTGGGACAGGTCCTCACCGGGGAGCTGTTTTTT
CASTLGQVLTGELFF
>TRBJ2-3|.|TRBV5-1|few
TGCGCCAGCAGCATCACCCCGGATACGCAGTATTTT
CASSITPDTQYF
>TRBJ1-3|.|TRBV7-2|.
TGTGCCAGCAGCTTAATGAGTCTTTTCCCTGGAAACACCATATATTTT
CASSLMSLFPGNTIYF
>TRBJ2-7|.|TRBV6-5|.
TGTGCCAGCAGTTCACCCCGCCAGGGCTGGACGTACTTC
CASSSPRQGWTYF
>TRBJ2-1|TRBD2|TRBV10-3|few
TGTGCCATCAGTGAAGCGGGGGCCGACAATGAGCAGTTCTTC
CAISEAGADNEQFF
>TRBJ2-5|TRBD2|TRBV20-1|.
TGCAGTGCTTACCTAGCGGAACAAGAGACCCAGTACTTC
CSAYLAEQETQYF